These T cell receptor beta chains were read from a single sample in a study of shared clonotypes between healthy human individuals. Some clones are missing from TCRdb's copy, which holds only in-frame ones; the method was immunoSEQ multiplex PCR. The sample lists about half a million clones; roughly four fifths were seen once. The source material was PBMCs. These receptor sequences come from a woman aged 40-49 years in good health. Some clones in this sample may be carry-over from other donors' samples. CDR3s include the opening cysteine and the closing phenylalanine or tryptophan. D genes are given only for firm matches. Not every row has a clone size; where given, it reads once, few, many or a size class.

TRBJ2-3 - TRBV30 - TGTGCCTGGAGTGTAGGGTTAGGGGATACGCAGTATTTT CAWSVGLGDTQYF
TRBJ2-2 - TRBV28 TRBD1 TGTGCCAGCAGTCTCCCACAGGGGTTCGCGGGGGAGCTGTTTTTT CASSLPQGFAGELFF
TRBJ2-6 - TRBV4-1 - TGCGCCAGCAGCCTAATCCTACTTGGGGGCTCTGGGGCCAACGTCCTGACTTTC CASSLILLGGSGANVLTF
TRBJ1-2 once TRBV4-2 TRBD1 TGTGCCAGCAGCCACCCGGACAGGGGACGTGATGGCTACACCTTC CASSHPDRGRDGYTF
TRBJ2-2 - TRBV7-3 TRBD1 TGTGCCAGCAGCTTAACGGGACAGGGGGCTGGCACCGGGGAGCTGTTTTTT CASSLTGQGAGTGELFF
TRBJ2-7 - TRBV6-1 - TGTGCCAGCAGTGAACTATTCGACCAAAACTACGAGCAGTACTTC CASSELFDQNYEQYF
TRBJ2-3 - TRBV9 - TGTGCCAGCAGCGTAGAAGCGTGGCGGAACACAGATACGCAGTATTTT CASSVEAWRNTDTQYF
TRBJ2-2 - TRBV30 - TGTGCCTGGAGTCTCGGGACCGGGGAGCTGTTTTTT CAWSLGTGELFF
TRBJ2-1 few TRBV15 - TGTGCCACCAGCAGAGTTCGAGGACGCGGCACGGGGAATGAGCAGTTCTTC CATSRVRGRGTGNEQFF
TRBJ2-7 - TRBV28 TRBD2 TGTGCCAGCAGTACCACTAGCGACGAGCAGTACTTC CASSTTSDEQYF
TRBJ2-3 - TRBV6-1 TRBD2 TGTGCCAGCAGTGTACTAGCGAACACAGATACGCAGTATTTT CASSVLANTDTQYF
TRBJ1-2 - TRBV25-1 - TGTGCCAGCAGTGCCTCCGGGACGAACTATGGCTACACCTTC CASSASGTNYGYTF
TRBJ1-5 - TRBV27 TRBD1 TGTGCCAGCAGTTTCCACGGACAGGGTATTCAGCCCCAGCATTTT CASSFHGQGIQPQHF
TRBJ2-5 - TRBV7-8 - TGTGCCAGCAGCTTAGCGCGGAGGGGACGGGAGACCCAGTACTTC CASSLARRGRETQYF